This T cell receptor beta chain came from a study of Graves' ophthalmopathy and Graves' hyperthyroidism. Notes on the study in general: The model predicted progression of ophthalmopathy with a sensitivity of 60% to 71%, and its specificity was approximately 77%.

This clonotype was counted between two and nine times. Its specificity is unknown. Germline V gene data show CDR1 as DFQATT and CDR2 as SNEGSKA (reference sequence). This CDR3 is built from 13 residues. Trimming took 7 bases from V and 5 from J, leaving 18 bases between them. Beta-chain TCR CDR3 regions were amplified from RNA transcripts. After a first-round RT-PCR with HTBI primers, a second-round multiplex PCR was run. TCRdb re-derived calls from the multiplex PCR reads in MiXCR, one entry per CDR3 protein. This table holds some 240,000 distinct CDR3 sequences, 45% to 55% found once. The chain uses TRBV20-1 and TRBJ2-7; D gene unclear. The source material was peripheral blood. This TCR derives from an adult man with Graves' ophthalmopathy. The CDR3: CSVPPLGDNEQYF. The CDR3 nucleotides read TGCAGTGTCCCGCCGCTTGGGGATAACGAGCAGTACTTC.